The 14 T cell receptor beta chains reported below all come from one sample, sequenced in a study of resident and recirculating memory T cells in vitiligo. TCRdb's table, derived via immunoSEQ multiplex PCR, lists solely in-frame clones and lacks some. Of 40,000 to 50,000 clones detected, 80% to 95% appear once; the ten largest clones hold around 5%. Sequenced sample: blood. Every receptor here comes from a male donor with vitiligo.

The CDR3 loop reads CASSPSQTDTQYF. The CDR3, as DNA: TGTGCCAGCAGCCCCTCTCAGACAGATACGCAGTATTTT. The gene calls are TRBV11-1 and TRBJ2-3; D gene uncertain. Germline CDR1 and CDR2: SGHAT and FQDESV (reference sequence). Trimming stripped 5 bases from V and 3 bases from J, with 9 bases between. The CDR3 is made up of 13 amino acids.

V usage is TRBV7-2 and J usage is TRBJ2-5, with D unclear. The germline CDR1 and CDR2 sequences are SGHTA and FQGNSA. The V and J ends lost 1 base and 7 bases respectively, with 10 bases between them. There are 13 residues in the CDR3. The CDR3 sequence: CASSLDSPGTQYF. Written as DNA, the CDR3 is TGTGCCAGCAGCTTAGATAGCCCGGGGACCCAGTACTTC.

This chain connects TRBV6-5 to TRBJ2-1; TRBD2 is a possible D gene (6 bases). Germline V lookup: CDR1 MNHEY, CDR2 SVGAGI. V shed 6 bases and J shed 7 bases, with 19 bases lying between them. The CDR3 contains 15 residues. Here the CDR3 reads CASRTEIGSWNEQFF. Here the CDR3 DNA reads TGTGCCAGCAGAACAGAAATCGGGAGCTGGAATGAGCAGTTCTTC.

The rearrangement joins TRBV7-9 to TRBJ1-1; D perhaps matches TRBD1 (6 bases). The CDR3 has 15 residues. The germline V gene encodes CDR1 SEHNR and CDR2 FQNEAQ (reference sequence). With 2 bases removed from V and 6 bases from J, the gap between germline ends came to 16 bases. DNA for the CDR3: TGTGCCAGCAGCTTAAGAGAGGGGGTGAGCCCTGAAGCTTTCTTT. Protein: CASSLREGVSPEAFF.

The chain is built from TRBV7-9 and TRBJ1-5, with D possibly TRBD1 on 5 matching bases. Germline loops: CDR1 SEHNR, CDR2 FQNEAQ (reference sequence). The CDR3 runs 14 residues. Trimming stripped 1 base from V and 3 bases from J, with 7 bases between. DNA for the CDR3: TGTGCCAGCAGCTTAGGACAGTTCAATCAGCCCCAGCATTTT. Its protein is CASSLGQFNQPQHF.

V usage is TRBV18 and J usage is TRBJ2-5; D is perhaps TRBD2 (6 bases). The CDR3 extends over 15 amino acids. The germline V gene has CDR1 KGHSH and CDR2 LQKENI. V dropped 0 bases and J dropped 4 bases, with 12 bases sitting between them. This chain's CDR3 is CASSPPRPGGETQYF. The CDR3, as DNA: TGTGCCAGCTCACCACCTAGACCCGGGGGAGAGACCCAGTACTTC.

The chain joins TRBV10-2 to TRBJ2-3; 10 bases are shared with TRBD2. This CDR3 comprises 17 residues. The germline CDR1 and CDR2 sequences are WSHSY and SAAADI. The V segment lost 7 bases and the J segment 0 bases; nucleotides outside the gene matches: 10. CDR3 nucleotide sequence: TGCGCCAGCAACTGGCAAGCGGGGGGGCCAAGCACAGATACGCAGTATTTT. Translating it yields CASNWQAGGPSTDTQYF.

This clone was observed a single time. This chain links TRBV6-6 with TRBJ2-7; TRBD2 aligns across 8 bases. The CDR3 is 15 amino acids. Germline CDR1 reads MNHNY; CDR2 reads SVGAGI (reference sequence). V trimming: 5 bases; J trimming: 5 bases; junction bases outside the gene matches: 11. The DNA of the CDR3 is TGTGCCAGCAGTCGGGTAGCGGGGAGGTGGAACGAGCAGTACTTC. This codes for CASSRVAGRWNEQYF.

V is TRBV6-9 and J is TRBJ2-3; 9 bases fit TRBD2. Germline V gives CDR1 MNHGY, CDR2 SVAAGI. The CDR3 consists of 14 residues. The V segment lost 8 bases and the J segment 1 base; nucleotides outside the gene matches: 4. The CDR3 DNA follows: TGTGCCAGCGCCCGGACTAGCGGCACAGATACGCAGTATTTT. Amino acids: CASARTSGTDTQYF.

The chain carries TRBV18 and TRBJ1-2; possible D gene TRBD1, 5 bases. Between the trimmed V and J ends, which lost 6 bases and 0 bases, there was a span of 14 bases. The germline CDR1 and CDR2 sequences are KGHSH and LQKENI. This CDR3 spans 15 amino acids. In nucleotides, the CDR3 is TGTGCCAGCTCTATGGGGGGAGCCCCTAACTATGGCTACACCTTC. This codes for CASSMGGAPNYGYTF.

This rearrangement joins TRBV7-9 to TRBJ1-6; TRBD1 might be the D (6 bases). This CDR3 contains 16 residues. Trimming shortened V by 5 bases and J by 0 bases, and 11 bases separated the two germline ends. The V gene's germline CDR1 is SEHNR and CDR2 FQNEAQ (reference sequence). CDR3 sequence: CASSHPQGSYNSPLHF. The CDR3 region has the DNA TGTGCCAGCAGCCACCCACAGGGCTCCTATAATTCACCCCTCCACTTT.

The chain has TRBV19 and TRBJ1-4; D might be TRBD1 (6 bases). The CDR3 is made up of 15 amino acids. V shed 7 bases and J shed 7 bases, with 19 bases lying between them. Germline CDR1 reads LNHDA; CDR2 reads SQIVND (reference sequence). In nucleotides, the CDR3 is TGTGCCAGTACCCTCTCGGGGGGGCAGGGTGAAAAACTGTTTTTT. Its translation is CASTLSGGQGEKLFF.

The chain employs TRBV6-4 and TRBJ2-3; D may be TRBD1 (6 bases). The CDR3 loop spans 14 amino acids. Germline V gene data show CDR1 as MRHNA and CDR2 as SNTAGT. Trimming stripped 6 bases from V and 2 bases from J, with 12 bases between. The CDR3 protein is CASSPTGPTDTQYF. CDR3 DNA sequence: TGTGCCAGCAGCCCGACAGGCCCCACAGATACGCAGTATTTT.

J is TRBJ2-7 and V is TRBV29-1; 9 nucleotides align to TRBD2. V lost 6 bases, J lost 5 bases, and 5 bases stayed unmatched. This CDR3 spans 12 amino acids. The germline CDR1 and CDR2 sequences are SQVTM and ANQGSEA. This CDR3 is CSVATSGNEQYF. The CDR3 nucleotides read TGCAGCGTCGCGACTAGCGGAAACGAGCAGTACTTC.